One and the same sample provided the 14 T cell receptor beta chains below, sequenced in a study of blood T cell repertoires in COVID-19. Sequenced by immunoSEQ multiplex PCR; TCRdb stores in-frame clones only, minus some. The sample records roughly 50,000 clones, about 90% being singletons. Sequencing was done on a sample of peripheral blood. The receptors come from a man aged 50-59 years with active COVID-19.

The chain couples TRBV5-8 to TRBJ2-4; TRBD1 aligns across 7 bases. J gave up 8 bases and V 0 bases, and 2 bases lay outside the gene matches. CDR3 length equals 13 residues. The germline V gene has CDR1 SGHTS and CDR2 YDEGEE. CDR3 in DNA: TGTGCCAGCAGCTTGGGACAGGGTGACATTCAGTACTTC. Translated: CASSLGQGDIQYF.

The gene calls are TRBV11-3 and TRBJ2-1, with 11 positions matching TRBD2. The CDR3 has 18 amino acids. After removal of 5 bases from V and 3 bases from J, the junction contained 12 bases not matched to a gene. The germline CDR1 and CDR2 sequences are SGHNT and YENEEA. Here the CDR3 reads CASSPRFGTSGDYNEQFF. CDR3 in DNA: TGTGCCAGCAGCCCCCGGTTCGGGACTAGCGGAGACTACAATGAGCAGTTCTTC.

J is TRBJ2-7 and V is TRBV6-2 or TRBV6-3, with D perhaps matching TRBD1 (7 bases). This CDR3 is built from 15 residues. Per germline, CDR1 MNHEY and CDR2 SVGEGT. Trimming removed 2 bases at V and 5 bases at J, with 16 bases between. The CDR3 spells CASSYGGGLFDEQYF. The CDR3 DNA sequence: TGTGCCAGCAGTTACGGAGGGGGCCTATTCGACGAGCAGTACTTC.

This chain connects TRBV4-2 to TRBJ2-1; a weak D match, TRBD1 (6 bases). This CDR3 has 17 amino acids. The V gene lost 4 bases and the J gene lost 7 bases, with 23 bases spanning the gap. The germline CDR1 and CDR2 sequences are LGHNA and YNFKEQ. DNA of the CDR3: TGTGCCAGCAGCCTAAATAATAGGGGATACAGGGAAAATGAGCAGTTCTTC. Its translation is CASSLNNRGYRENEQFF.

The chain couples TRBV30 to TRBJ1-2; tentatively, D is TRBD1 (5 bases). Germline lookup yields CDR1 GTSNPN and CDR2 SVGIG (reference sequence). The V end lost 0 bases, the J end lost 6 bases, and 11 bases lay between the germline ends. The CDR3 covers 13 residues. CDR3 DNA: TGTGCCTGGAGTGTACACGGGGGAGATGGCTACACCTTC. Translated, it gives CAWSVHGGDGYTF.

This clone came up a few times. This sequence joins TRBV5-1 and TRBJ1-5; weak D call: TRBD1 (5 bases). Germline lookup yields CDR1 SGHRS and CDR2 YFSETQ. Deletions cut 0 bases from V and 4 bases from J, with 20 bases between. The CDR3 extends over 18 amino acids. CDR3 region: CASSLARRDRPTNQPQHF. The CDR3 region has the DNA TGCGCCAGCAGCTTGGCCAGGCGCGACAGACCCACTAATCAGCCCCAGCATTTT.

The V gene is TRBV2, the J gene TRBJ1-4; no clear D gene. CDR1 SNHLY and CDR2 FYNNEI come from the germline V gene. Trimming removed 4 bases from V and 7 bases from J, with 7 bases in between. The CDR3 is 12 amino acids. The CDR3 loop reads CASSGVFEKLFF. The CDR3 DNA reads as TGTGCCAGCAGTGGAGTGTTTGAAAAACTGTTTTTT.

This clone was seen only a few times. This rearrangement joins TRBV5-4 to TRBJ2-5, with TRBD2 matching over 8 bases. Unmatched junction bases numbered 3, after V lost 4 bases and J lost 1 base. Germline V lookup: CDR1 SGHNT, CDR2 YYREEE (reference sequence). CDR3 length: 14 residues. The CDR3 sequence is CASSPTSGQETQYF. The CDR3 DNA is TGTGCCAGCAGCCCCACTAGCGGCCAAGAGACCCAGTACTTC. Full variable domain (outside the CDR3, taken from reference TRBV5-4 and TRBJ2-5): ETGVTQSPTHLIKTRGQQVTLRCSSQSGHNTVSWYQQALGQGPQFIFQYYREEENGRGNFPPRFSGLQFPNYSSELNVNALELDDSALYLCASSPTSGQETQYFGPGTRLLVL.

The chain combines TRBV5-4 with TRBJ1-2; TRBD1 matches at 7 bases. Germline values: CDR1 SGHNT, CDR2 YYREEE (reference sequence). V lost 3 bases and J lost 2; bases outside the gene matches: 4. The CDR3 runs to 14 residues. CDR3 sequence: CASSSKTGNYGYTF. In DNA, the CDR3 is TGTGCCAGCAGCTCCAAGACAGGGAACTATGGCTACACCTTC. Using reference TRBV5-4 and TRBJ1-2 for the parts outside the CDR3, the full variable domain is ETGVTQSPTHLIKTRGQQVTLRCSSQSGHNTVSWYQQALGQGPQFIFQYYREEENGRGNFPPRFSGLQFPNYSSELNVNALELDDSALYLCASSSKTGNYGYTFGSGTRLTVV.

J is TRBJ2-7 and V is TRBV6-2 or TRBV6-3; D is ambiguous. CDR1 and CDR2 (germline): MNHEY, SVGEGT. The CDR3 has 14 residues. The V end lost 6 bases, the J end lost 1 base, and 13 bases lay between the germline ends. CDR3 DNA: TGTGCCAGCAGCCGAAGAGCCCTTTCCTACGAGCAGTACTTC. Amino acids: CASSRRALSYEQYF.

In this sample, this clone turned up once. The chain carries TRBV7-2 and TRBJ2-3, with 8 bases matching TRBD2. The CDR3 runs 16 residues. Germline trimming cut 6 bases from V and 2 bases from J; bases unmatched to any gene: 10. Germline values: CDR1 SGHTA, CDR2 FQGNSA. CDR3 loop: CASSRNGGATTDTQYF. The CDR3 DNA follows: TGTGCCAGCAGTCGTAACGGGGGGGCCACCACAGATACGCAGTATTTT.

The chain carries TRBV19 and TRBJ1-2; D perhaps matches TRBD1 (6 bases). CDR1 is LNHDA, CDR2 SQIVND, per germline (reference sequence). V was clipped by 3 bases and J by 8 bases, with 16 bases between them. This CDR3 contains 14 residues. The CDR3 loop is CASSILSGERGYTF. CDR3 DNA sequence: TGTGCCAGTAGTATCCTTTCAGGGGAGAGAGGCTACACCTTC.

The rearrangement links TRBV27 to TRBJ2-7; D is uncertain. Germline V lookup: CDR1 MNHEY, CDR2 SMNVEV (reference sequence). Trimming took 2 bases from V and 0 from J, leaving 8 bases between them. The length of the CDR3 is 14 residues. CDR3 region: CASSLKADSYEQYF. Here the CDR3 DNA reads TGTGCCAGCAGTTTAAAGGCGGACTCCTACGAGCAGTACTTC.

The genes are TRBV6-1 and TRBJ1-5; 7 nucleotides match TRBD1. The V gene end was trimmed by 4 bases and the J gene end by 4 bases; junction bases not matched to a gene: 13. The CDR3 runs to 17 residues. Germline V CDR1 and CDR2: MNHNS, SASEGT. Written as DNA, the CDR3 is TGTGCCAGCAGTGGGACAGGTTGGTCGGGCCTGAATCAGCCCCAGCATTTT. Translation gives CASSGTGWSGLNQPQHF.